The clone carrying this T cell receptor beta chain was detected only once. CDR3 length equals 14 residues. The germline gives CDR1 MGHRA, CDR2 YSYEKL. V was shortened by 0 bases and J by 8 bases, with 11 bases between the two germline ends. This entry belongs to a study of blood T cell repertoires in COVID-19. Sequencing used immunoSEQ multiplex PCR; TCRdb keeps in-frame clones, though not all of them. Found here are some 140,000 clones, 65% to 90% of them singletons; the top ten hold around an eighth. Sequencing input: peripheral blood. The sequence came from a woman aged 55-70 years with COVID-19, enrolled during active disease. This chain joins TRBV4-1 and TRBJ1-3; the D is unclear. In nucleotides, the CDR3 is TGCGCCAGCAGCCAAGATAGAGGGAGGGACACCATATATTTT. This gives the protein CASSQDRGRDTIYF.